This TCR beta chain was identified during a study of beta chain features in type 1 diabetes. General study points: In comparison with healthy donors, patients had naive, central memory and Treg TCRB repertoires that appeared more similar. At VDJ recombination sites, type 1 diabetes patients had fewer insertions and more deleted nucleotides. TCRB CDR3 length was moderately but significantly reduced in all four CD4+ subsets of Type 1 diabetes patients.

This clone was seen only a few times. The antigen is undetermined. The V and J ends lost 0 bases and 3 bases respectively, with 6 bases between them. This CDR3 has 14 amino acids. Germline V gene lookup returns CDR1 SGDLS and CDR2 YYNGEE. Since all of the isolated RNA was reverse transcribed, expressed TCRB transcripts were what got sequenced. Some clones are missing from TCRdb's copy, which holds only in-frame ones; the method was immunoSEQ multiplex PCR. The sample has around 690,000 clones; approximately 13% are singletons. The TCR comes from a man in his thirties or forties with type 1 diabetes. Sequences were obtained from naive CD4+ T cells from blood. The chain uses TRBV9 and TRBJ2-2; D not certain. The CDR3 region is CASSVVRDTGELFF. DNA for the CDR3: TGTGCCAGCAGCGTAGTACGCGACACCGGGGAGCTGTTTTTT.